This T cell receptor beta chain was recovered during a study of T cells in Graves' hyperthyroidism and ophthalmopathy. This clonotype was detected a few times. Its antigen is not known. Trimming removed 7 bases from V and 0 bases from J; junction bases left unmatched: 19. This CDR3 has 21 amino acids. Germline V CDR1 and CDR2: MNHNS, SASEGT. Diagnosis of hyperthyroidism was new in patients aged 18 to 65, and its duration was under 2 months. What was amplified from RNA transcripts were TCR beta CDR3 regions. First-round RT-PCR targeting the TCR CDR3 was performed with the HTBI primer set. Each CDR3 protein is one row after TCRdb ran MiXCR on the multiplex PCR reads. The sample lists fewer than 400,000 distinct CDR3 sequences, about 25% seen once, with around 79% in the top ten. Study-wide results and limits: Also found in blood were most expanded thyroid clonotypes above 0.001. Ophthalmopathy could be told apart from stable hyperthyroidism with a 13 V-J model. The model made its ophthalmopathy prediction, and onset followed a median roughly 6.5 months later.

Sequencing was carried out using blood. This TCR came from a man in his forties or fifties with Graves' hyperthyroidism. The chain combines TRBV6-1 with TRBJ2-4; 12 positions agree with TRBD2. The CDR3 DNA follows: TGTGCCAGCACCAAGAGGGGGAGTGGACTAGCGGGACTTTTAGCCAAAAACATTCAGTACTTC. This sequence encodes CASTKRGSGLAGLLAKNIQYF.